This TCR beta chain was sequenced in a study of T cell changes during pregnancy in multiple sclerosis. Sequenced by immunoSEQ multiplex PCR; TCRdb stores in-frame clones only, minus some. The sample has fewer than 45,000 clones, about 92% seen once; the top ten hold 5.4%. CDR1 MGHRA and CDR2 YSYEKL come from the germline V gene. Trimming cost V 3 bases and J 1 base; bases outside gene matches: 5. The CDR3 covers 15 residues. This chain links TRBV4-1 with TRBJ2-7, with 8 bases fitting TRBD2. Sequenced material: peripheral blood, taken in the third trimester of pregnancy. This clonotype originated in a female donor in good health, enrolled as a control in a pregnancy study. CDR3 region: CASSHGKRGSYEQYF. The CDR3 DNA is TGCGCCAGCAGCCACGGAAAGCGGGGGTCCTACGAGCAGTACTTC.